The present TCR beta chain was sequenced within a study of shared clonotypes between healthy human individuals (dated by TCRdb to the early 2020s). Study-wide context: The cohort included three men and a couple of women between 18 and 49 years of age. Different laboratories and diverse techniques were used to prepare libraries and sequence TCR repertoires, to increase sequencing depth and limit assay-specific biases. The study deeply sequenced blood TCR repertoires of about 5 healthy adults to estimate repertoire size and the extent of clonotype sharing between individuals. For each donor, CD4 naive and CD4 memory were each given three plates, CD8 naive was given two plates, and CD8 memory was given one plate. Leukapheresis yielded between about 0.8 and 9.5 billion PBMCs per donor. The study at large found these results: Based on pairwise subsampling, the degree of clonotype sharing among donors was expected to be affected by sequencing depth. Incomplete sequencing was indicated by rarefaction of sorted-subset datasets, despite the large sequencing depth. The genetic and exposure-history diversity represented was limited by the small number of donors. Naive subsets generally had larger estimated clonotype richness than memory subsets did. Across a handful of donors, 5% to 6% of naive CD4, 3.5% of naive CD8, approximately 2.5% of memory CD4, and 0.4% to 0.45% of memory CD8 clonotypes were shared. Sampling was restricted to blood, and TCR repertoires in tissues likely differ from the TCR repertoires found in blood. Compared with non-shared clonotypes, the clonotypes found in all four sorted-subset donors had higher generation probabilities.

For the CD8 naive samples, CD45RO-negative cells were positively selected for CCR7, yielding a CD45RA+CCR7+ population from which TemRA cells were excluded. The donors were healthy, HIV-negative adults with no recently reported acute infections or vaccinations. Every donor was a Caucasian adult living in Nashville, Tennessee, USA. Blood was obtained by leukapheresis, after which PBMCs were separated by Ficoll-Histopaque density gradient centrifugation and cryopreserved in liquid nitrogen vapor phase. Analytical flow cytometry was used to check the purity and quantity of each magnetically sorted T cell population. From each sorted fraction, genomic DNA was isolated and quantified by UV absorbance on a Nanodrop 2000c. TCR CDR3 regions were amplified from genomic DNA by multiplex PCR using the deep immunoSEQ assay. Extracted genomic DNA from each cell subset was spread evenly across all wells of several immunoSEQ 96-well plates, with each plate serving as a replicate. For sorted subsets, around 200 ng genomic DNA, equal to 30,000 to 35,000 T cell genomes, was loaded into each replicate PCR. Purified libraries were quantified with a Qubit 3.0 fluorometer, sized on a Bioanalyzer 2100, and re-quantified with the KAPA Library Quantification kit. Each immunoSEQ 96-well plate was sequenced on its own single-read 150-cycle Illumina NextSeq 550 flow cell. The source study handled its data this way. Because the immunoSEQ output held only junctional sequences and lacked quality scores, the filtering could not match the filtering applied to full-length reads. Sequences were annotated with PyIR, a Python wrapper for IgBLAST v1.9, and V/J genes and CDR3 were assigned using IMGT germline references. Reads were removed for weak V/J assignments (E-value above 1e-6), missing CDR3, stop codons, out-of-frame junctions, or ambiguous translated residues. V3J clonotypes were defined as sequences sharing the same inferred V gene, J gene, and CDR3 amino acid sequence. To compute the percentage overlap between repertoires, the number of shared unique clonotypes was divided by the size of the smaller repertoire. Richness of each repertoire was evaluated using RTK rarefaction, the Chao1 estimator, and Recon v2.1 estimates of unobserved clonotypes. Generation probabilities for all TCRbeta clonotypes obtained by the gDNA method from a handful of donors were computed using OLGA. The immuneACCESS repertoire file appears here via TCRdb, limited to in-frame rearrangements. These files lack a portion of the clones; in checked studies, under half of the deficit traces to unresolved V genes, and the cause of the others is not known. The V and J calls and clone size were taken over from that table, and D and trimming were inferred from the DNA. This sample holds about 2.1 million clones; 93% were observed only once. Of the sample, roughly 1.7% falls within the top ten clones.

As for this clone: The clone's antigen remains unknown. The record has no base qualities; no much larger clone is one base away.

Including cysteine and phenylalanine, the CDR3 has 14 amino acids. Just CDR3 DNA is preserved here, 42 bases in frame from base 1. From a lookup of the germline V gene (reference sequence), CDR1 and CDR2 are MNHNY and SVGAGI. Trimming costs V 6 bases and J 10 bases, and their ends lie 20 bases apart. The V gene is TRBV6-6 and the J gene is TRBJ2-3; TRBD2 is perhaps the D gene, given 5 matching bases. This TCR was sampled from a man aged 18 to 30 in good health. Some clones in this sample may be carry-over from other donors' samples. Material: naive CD8+ T cells from PBMCs. In the paper's terms, the cell subset or site label means: CD45RA+CCR7+. The CDR3 amino acid sequence is: CASREGLGPEAQYF. The DNA sequence is TGTGCCAGCAGAGAGGGCTTAGGTCCCGAAGCGCAGTATTTT.